This TCR beta chain emerged from a study of T-cell reconstitution after alpha-beta-depleted transplantation in children listed by TCRdb under 2016. Study-level background: Using TCR repertoire profiling, the study quantitatively followed how T-cell immune reconstitution unfolded in children after TCRalphabeta/CD19-depleted allogeneic hematopoietic cell transplantation.

The library was produced with PCR. These reads were obtained on an Illumina HiSeq 2500. Molecular barcoding was employed in the preparation of TCR libraries, with unique molecular identifiers being used to normalize TCRbeta repertoire quantification. The raw public data were reprocessed by TCRdb itself: fastp quality trimming at Q25, MiXCR clonotype calling, in-frame beta chains only. For every CDR3 protein sequence, its rows merge into one entry that carries the most common genes and DNA. This sample lists some 240,000 distinct CDR3 sequences; 12% were detected once. The ten largest clones add up to 2% to 3% of the sample. The germline V gene supplies CDR1 MGHDK and CDR2 SYGVNS. Trimming at the junction amounts to 2 bases on V and 5 bases on J, and the germline ends lie 11 bases apart. The CDR3 starts with the cysteine, ends with the phenylalanine, and has 14 residues. Only the CDR3 DNA stays, 42 bases, in frame from base 1.

In its sample, this clonotype was seen many times. Its antigen is not yet known. No much larger clone is present one base from it, and per-base qualities are unavailable. The sequencing here drew on PBMCs from the stem cell graft donor, taken from the stem cell graft. The receptor chain draws on TRBV25-1 and TRBJ2-3, with the D gene not confidently named. The receptor was isolated from a human donor who donated a stem cell graft to a child with acute lymphoblastic leukemia. The sequenced DNA is TGTGCCAGCAGTGAAGGGCCGACCATAGATACGCAGTATTTT. It is translated as CASSEGPTIDTQYF.